The 32 T cell receptor beta chains listed next were all sequenced from one sample in a study of cytotoxic CD8 clonotypes in ibrutinib-treated CLL. Using immunoSEQ multiplex PCR, the repertoire was profiled, and TCRdb retains in-frame clones only, with some absent. The data contain 35,000 to 40,000 clones, about 70% of them singletons. Sequences were derived from PBMCs, sampled at disease progression, from a patient treated with ibrutinib. The receptors were gathered from a human donor with chronic lymphocytic leukemia.

This clone was seen ten or more times. V and J are TRBV10-3 and TRBJ1-2, with a tentative D call TRBD1 (6 bases). V gave up 4 bases and J gave up 4 bases, with 13 bases separating them. This CDR3 contains 14 residues. From germline, CDR1 is ENHRY and CDR2 SYGVKD. The CDR3 reads CAISAPAGAYGYTF. The CDR3 bases are TGTGCCATCAGTGCTCCAGCAGGGGCCTATGGCTACACCTTC.

This rearrangement joins TRBV15 to TRBJ2-1, with D unresolved. Trimming left V 3 bases short and J 12 bases short, with 24 bases between. CDR3 length: 16 residues. The germline V gene encodes CDR1 LNHNV and CDR2 YYDKDF (reference sequence). CDR3 loop: CATSREVARPTGGQFF. The CDR3 region has the DNA TGTGCCACCAGCAGGGAAGTGGCTCGCCCCACGGGTGGGCAGTTCTTC.

The chain joins TRBV5-1 to TRBJ2-7, with TRBD2 identical over 13 bases. The CDR3 covers 17 residues. Germline loops: CDR1 SGHRS, CDR2 YFSETQ. V lost 4 bases to trimming and J lost 4 bases; unmatched junction nucleotides: 11. The CDR3 region is CASSLTTSGGPVYEQYF. The CDR3 nucleotides read TGCGCCAGCAGCCTTACGACTAGCGGGGGGCCAGTATACGAGCAGTACTTC.

The chain joins TRBV27 to TRBJ2-7, with 10 positions matching TRBD1. In germline, CDR1 is MNHEY, CDR2 SMNVEV (reference sequence). The CDR3 sequence is 14 residues long. J was trimmed by 2 bases and V by 7 bases; bases with no gene match: 5. Here the CDR3 DNA reads TGTGCCAGCACCGGGACAGGGGCGACCTACGAGCAGTACTTC. It translates to CASTGTGATYEQYF.

Here the CDR3 DNA reads TGTGCCAGCAGCGCTCCAGGGTTCTCGAACACTGAAGCTTTCTTT. It specifies CASSAPGFSNTEAFF. The rearrangement joins TRBV13 to TRBJ1-1; maybe TRBD1 (5 bases). V lost 5 bases to trimming and J lost 1 base, with 14 bases between them. In germline, CDR1 is PRHDT, CDR2 FYEKMQ (reference sequence). The CDR3 runs to 15 residues.

The chain employs TRBV5-1 and TRBJ2-1; D remains ambiguous. The germline V gene has CDR1 SGHRS and CDR2 YFSETQ. Between the trimmed V and J ends, which lost 0 bases and 9 bases, there was a span of 10 bases. The CDR3 spans 13 residues. This CDR3 is CASSLGGYGEQFF. The CDR3 DNA follows: TGCGCCAGCAGCTTGGGGGGTTATGGTGAGCAGTTCTTC. Drawing the rest from reference TRBV5-1 and TRBJ2-1, the complete variable domain is KAGVTQTPRYLIKTRGQQVTLSCSPISGHRSVSWYQQTPGQGLQFLFEYFSETQRNKGNFPGRFSGRQFSNSRSEMNVSTLELGDSALYLCASSLGGYGEQFFGPGTRLTVL.

This chain uses TRBV7-9 with TRBJ2-1; perhaps TRBD1 as D (6 bases). Germline CDR1 and CDR2: SEHNR and FQNEAQ (reference sequence). V was cut by 3 bases and J by 10 bases, with 16 bases left in between. The CDR3 sequence is 14 residues long. The CDR3 spells CASSFLTGNREQFF. In nucleotides, the CDR3 is TGTGCCAGCAGCTTCCTTACAGGGAACAGGGAGCAGTTCTTC.

A single count supports this clone. The chain carries TRBV5-1 and TRBJ2-3; 8 bases agree with TRBD2. The CDR3 consists of 17 residues. Germline CDR1 reads SGHRS; CDR2 reads YFSETQ. With V trimmed by 3 bases and J by 0 bases, 9 bases remained unmatched. Here the CDR3 DNA reads TGCGCCAGCAGCTCCTCGGCTAGCGGGCATAGCACAGATACGCAGTATTTT. As protein: CASSSSASGHSTDTQYF. The entire variable domain, with the rest obtained from reference TRBV5-1 and TRBJ2-3, is as follows: KAGVTQTPRYLIKTRGQQVTLSCSPISGHRSVSWYQQTPGQGLQFLFEYFSETQRNKGNFPGRFSGRQFSNSRSEMNVSTLELGDSALYLCASSSSASGHSTDTQYFGPGTRLTVL.

This clone was found once. This chain links TRBV6-6 with TRBJ1-6; 7 bases are a match to TRBD1. Germline assignment: CDR1 MNHNY and CDR2 SVGAGI (reference sequence). This CDR3 spans 16 amino acids. The J segment lost 0 bases and the V segment lost 10 bases, leaving 9 bases of the junction unmatched. The CDR3 protein is CATIRQGSSYNSPLHF. The CDR3 DNA reads TGTGCCACAATCCGACAGGGAAGCTCCTATAATTCACCCCTCCACTTT.

This sequence joins TRBV27 and TRBJ1-2; possibly TRBD1 for D (5 bases). The CDR3 covers 15 residues. The germline V gene encodes CDR1 MNHEY and CDR2 SMNVEV (reference sequence). V lost 4 bases and J lost 0, with 12 bases in between. The CDR3 nucleotides are TGTGCCAGCAGTTCTCCCGACAGAGCTAACTATGGCTACACCTTC. Its protein product is CASSSPDRANYGYTF.

The rearrangement links TRBV19 to TRBJ1-4; the D gene is possibly TRBD1 (6 bases). The CDR3 loop spans 15 amino acids. Germline V gene lookup returns CDR1 LNHDA and CDR2 SQIVND (reference sequence). V was cut by 1 base and J by 4 bases, with 10 bases left in between. In DNA form, the CDR3 reads TGTGCCAGTAGTATAGGGACAGCCCTTAATGAAAAACTGTTTTTT. Amino acid sequence: CASSIGTALNEKLFF.

The CDR3 spells CASSLLRGQWRGDRYPSPLHF. For the CDR3, the DNA is TGTGCCAGCAGTTTATTGCGCGGACAATGGAGGGGCGACCGATACCCTTCACCCCTCCACTTT. The gene calls are TRBV27 and TRBJ1-6, with a tentative D call TRBD1 (5 bases). V was clipped by 1 base and J by 9 bases, with 31 bases between them. CDR3 length equals 21 residues. Germline-derived CDR1 and CDR2 are MNHEY and SMNVEV (reference sequence).

This clone was recorded a few times. The chain carries TRBV15 and TRBJ1-1, with 11 bases matching TRBD1. The germline V gene has CDR1 LNHNV and CDR2 YYDKDF (reference sequence). The CDR3 covers 15 residues. V shed 2 bases, J shed 4 bases, and the junction held 3 bases outside the gene matches. In DNA, the CDR3 is TGTGCCACCAGCAGACCCGGGACAGGGGGCACTGAAGCTTTCTTT. Translation gives CATSRPGTGGTEAFF.

The chain carries TRBV7-6 and TRBJ1-1; D is unresolved. This CDR3 is built from 13 residues. Trimming took 1 base from V and 11 from J, leaving 14 bases between them. Germline V gene data show CDR1 as SGHVS and CDR2 as FNYEAQ. CDR3 residues: CASSLVSKDGAFF. The CDR3 DNA is TGTGCCAGCAGCTTAGTGTCAAAGGACGGCGCTTTCTTT.

This clone was recorded a few times. The rearrangement joins TRBV5-1 to TRBJ1-2; D is possibly TRBD1 (6 bases). The germline gives CDR1 SGHRS, CDR2 YFSETQ. V was cut by 4 bases and J by 8 bases, with 24 bases left in between. CDR3 length: 16 residues. Here the CDR3 DNA reads TGCGCCAGCAGCCAAACTGGGGGGGCATACAACCAGGGCTACACCTTC. Residues: CASSQTGGAYNQGYTF.

This clone has a handful of counts. The rearrangement links TRBV27 to TRBJ1-6; 9 bases map to TRBD1. Trimming cost V 3 bases and J 7 bases; bases outside gene matches: 7. Germline lookup yields CDR1 MNHEY and CDR2 SMNVEV (reference sequence). The CDR3 has 16 amino acids. CDR3 amino acids: CASSLRQGGGNSPLHF. In nucleotides, the CDR3 is TGTGCCAGCAGTTTGCGACAGGGGGGCGGGAATTCACCCCTCCACTTT.

The rearrangement links TRBV27 to TRBJ2-4, with D unclear. Trimming took 0 bases from V and 0 from J, leaving 12 bases between them. There are 17 residues in the CDR3. The germline V gene encodes CDR1 MNHEY and CDR2 SMNVEV (reference sequence). CDR3 sequence reads: CASSLSARSIAKNIQYF. DNA for the CDR3: TGTGCCAGCAGTTTATCGGCCAGGTCTATAGCCAAAAACATTCAGTACTTC.

This chain uses TRBV6-1 with TRBJ2-1, with D maybe TRBD1 (5 bases). Trimming cost V 8 bases and J 5 bases, with 19 bases left between them. Germline values: CDR1 MNHNS, CDR2 SASEGT. CDR3 length equals 15 residues. This chain's CDR3 is CASRFPGLANNEQFF. As DNA, the CDR3 is TGTGCCAGCCGATTTCCAGGGTTGGCCAACAATGAGCAGTTCTTC.

By share of the sample, this clone is medium-sized (0.01 to 0.1%). CDR3 sequence (DNA): TGTGCCAGTAGTATAGATTTGGGGCTGGGCGAGCAGTACTTC. Its protein product is CASSIDLGLGEQYF. The chain joins TRBV19 to TRBJ2-7, with a weak D call TRBD1 (5 bases). Germline CDR1 LNHDA, CDR2 SQIVND (reference sequence). Trimming took off 0 bases at V and 6 bases at J, with 12 bases between the two ends. The CDR3 has 14 residues.

The chain has TRBV29-1 and TRBJ2-7; D unresolved. V dropped 6 bases and J dropped 3 bases, with 9 bases sitting between them. The CDR3 has 11 amino acids. Germline V gives CDR1 SQVTM, CDR2 ANQGSEA. This chain's CDR3 is CSVYKDYEQYF. As DNA, the CDR3 is TGCAGCGTCTACAAAGACTACGAGCAGTACTTC.

This clone was observed a few times. This rearrangement joins TRBV19 to TRBJ1-2, with D possibly TRBD1 on 6 matching bases. The CDR3 has 12 amino acids. The germline CDR1 and CDR2 sequences are LNHDA and SQIVND (reference sequence). Deletions cut 9 bases from V and 6 bases from J, with 14 bases between. The CDR3 sequence: CASRSGVDGYTF. CDR3 nucleotide sequence: TGTGCCAGCCGGTCAGGGGTCGATGGCTACACCTTC.

CDR3 bases: TGTGCCAGCAGCTTAATGGGACGGGGATTCACAGATACGCAGTATTTT. As protein: CASSLMGRGFTDTQYF. The chain combines TRBV7-9 with TRBJ2-3; D might be TRBD1 or TRBD2, each matching 5 bases. Deletions cut 2 bases from V and 2 bases from J, with 14 bases between. The CDR3 loop spans 16 amino acids. Germline-derived CDR1 and CDR2 are SEHNR and FQNEAQ (reference sequence).

The chain couples TRBV6-6 to TRBJ1-1; 10 bases map to TRBD1. The V gene end was trimmed by 8 bases and the J gene end by 5 bases; junction bases not matched to a gene: 11. The CDR3 runs to 15 residues. CDR1 is MNHNY, CDR2 SVGAGI, per germline (reference sequence). CDR3 DNA: TGTGCCAGCTCATACGGGACAGGGGTTGGTACTGAAGCTTTCTTT. Translated: CASSYGTGVGTEAFF.

The chain couples TRBV18 to TRBJ1-1, with a weak D call TRBD1 (5 bases). The germline V and J ends were trimmed by 6 bases and 4 bases, with 15 bases remaining between them. CDR1 is KGHSH, CDR2 LQKENI, per germline. The CDR3 runs to 14 residues. CDR3 loop: CASSQTGGSTEAFF. The CDR3, as DNA: TGTGCCAGCTCGCAAACAGGAGGAAGCACTGAAGCTTTCTTT.

The V call is TRBV19, the J call TRBJ2-7; tentative D call: TRBD2 (6 bases). Per germline, CDR1 LNHDA and CDR2 SQIVND (reference sequence). The CDR3 extends over 14 amino acids. Trimming stripped 5 bases from V and 2 bases from J, with 13 bases between. CDR3 nucleotides: TGTGCCAGTAGTTCTCCCGGGAGAGCCTACGAGCAGTACTTC. This gives the protein CASSSPGRAYEQYF.

This sequence joins TRBV7-6 and TRBJ2-1; either TRBD1 or TRBD2 may supply D (5 bases each). The germline CDR1 and CDR2 sequences are SGHVS and FNYEAQ. This CDR3 region has 15 residues. V was trimmed by 5 bases and J by 7 bases, leaving 18 bases between them. DNA of the CDR3: TGTGCCAGCAGCCTACAACCCTGGGGGACGAATGAGCAGTTCTTC. This codes for CASSLQPWGTNEQFF.

V usage is TRBV19 and J usage is TRBJ2-3, with a possible D match to TRBD2 (5 bases). The CDR3 length is 15 residues. The V end was cut by 4 bases, the J end by 5 bases, with 16 bases between. Germline CDR1 LNHDA, CDR2 SQIVND (reference sequence). The CDR3 coding sequence is TGTGCCAGTAGTACCGGGGTTCGCGGTGTAGATACGCAGTATTTT. It translates to CASSTGVRGVDTQYF.

The V and J genes are TRBV6-5 and TRBJ1-1, with a tentative D call TRBD1 (5 bases). V was shortened by 6 bases and J by 9 bases, with 14 bases between the two germline ends. CDR3 length: 12 amino acids. CDR1 is MNHEY, CDR2 SVGAGI, per germline. CDR3 protein: CASSNLPGQAFF. The CDR3 coding sequence is TGTGCCAGCAGCAACTTACCGGGACAAGCTTTCTTT.

The chain carries TRBV18 and TRBJ1-1; no reliable D call. Trimming took off 3 bases at V and 7 bases at J, with 15 bases between the two ends. This CDR3 comprises 14 residues. Germline loops: CDR1 KGHSH, CDR2 LQKENI. CDR3 residues: CASSPGIGHIEAFF. The CDR3 DNA reads TGTGCCAGCTCACCGGGGATCGGCCATATTGAAGCTTTCTTT. Full variable domain (remainder filled in from reference TRBV18 and TRBJ1-1): NAGVMQNPRHLVRRRGQEARLRCSPMKGHSHVYWYRQLPEEGLKFMVYLQKENIIDESGMPKERFSAEFPKEGPSILRIQQVVRGDSAAYFCASSPGIGHIEAFFGQGTRLTVV.

The rearrangement joins TRBV5-4 to TRBJ1-1; unclear D gene. V lost 1 base and J lost 3, with 7 bases in between. Germline CDR1 reads SGHNT; CDR2 reads YYREEE (reference sequence). The CDR3 consists of 13 residues. Here the CDR3 reads CASSLSGDTEAFF. In DNA form, the CDR3 reads TGTGCCAGCAGCTTGTCCGGGGACACTGAAGCTTTCTTT.

The rearrangement joins TRBV4-1 to TRBJ2-2; 8 nucleotides line up with TRBD2. Germline CDR1 and CDR2: MGHRA and YSYEKL. The trim removed 3 bases at V and 5 bases at J, leaving 8 bases unmatched. There are 16 residues in the CDR3. This CDR3 reads CASSQFGGAWTGELFF. CDR3 sequence (DNA): TGCGCCAGCAGCCAGTTCGGGGGGGCCTGGACCGGGGAGCTGTTTTTT.

V and J are TRBV27 and TRBJ2-1, with D maybe TRBD2 (6 bases). In germline, CDR1 is MNHEY, CDR2 SMNVEV (reference sequence). CDR3 length equals 15 residues. V shed 6 bases and J shed 3 bases, with 15 bases lying between them. The CDR3 nucleotides read TGTGCCAGCAGCTCCATCCGGGGACTCTACAATGAGCAGTTCTTC. This sequence encodes CASSSIRGLYNEQFF.